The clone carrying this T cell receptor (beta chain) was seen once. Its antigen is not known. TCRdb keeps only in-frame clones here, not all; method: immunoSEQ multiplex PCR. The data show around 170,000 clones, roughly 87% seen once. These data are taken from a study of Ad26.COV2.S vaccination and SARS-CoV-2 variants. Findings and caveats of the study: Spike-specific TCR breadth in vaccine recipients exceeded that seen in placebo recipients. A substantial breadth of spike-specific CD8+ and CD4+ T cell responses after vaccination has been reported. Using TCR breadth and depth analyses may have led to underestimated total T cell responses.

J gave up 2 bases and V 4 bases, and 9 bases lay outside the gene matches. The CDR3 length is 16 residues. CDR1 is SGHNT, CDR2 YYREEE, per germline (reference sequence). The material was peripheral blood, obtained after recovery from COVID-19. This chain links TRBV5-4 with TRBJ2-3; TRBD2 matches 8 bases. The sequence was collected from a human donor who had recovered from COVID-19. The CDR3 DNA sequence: TGTGCCAGCAGCCGGGAGGGAGGGGTAATCACAGATACGCAGTATTTT. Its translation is CASSREGGVITDTQYF.